This T cell receptor (beta chain) was found in a study of a mutant IDH1 vaccine in newly diagnosed glioma. Study as a whole: Patients were pretreated with radiotherapy, temozolomide, or both, mostly both.

Time point indicated: week 11, during vaccination. It was 300 ug of mutant IDH1 20-mer peptide that made up each vaccine dose, given with topical imiquimod. Study observations and caveats: Roughly 92% of patients showed vaccine-induced immune responses across multiple MHC alleles.

Produced via immunoSEQ multiplex PCR; TCRdb's table is partial and in-frame only. The data show around 57,000 clones, about 91% seen once. On this clone: What it recognizes is unknown.

Germline CDR1 reads MDHEN; CDR2 reads SYDVKM. This CDR3 is built from 17 residues. V was shortened by 5 bases and J by 5 bases, with 22 bases between the two germline ends. The sequencing used PBMCs, collected from a glioma patient whose treatment included an IDH1 peptide vaccine. V and J are TRBV28 and TRBJ2-1, with D tentatively TRBD1 or TRBD2 (6 bases each). The sequence was collected from a man aged 35-49 years with glioma. The CDR3 nucleotides read TGTGCCAGCAGTATAAATACAGGGACTGTTTGGGACAATGAGCAGTTCTTC. Its translation: CASSINTGTVWDNEQFF.